This note documents a single T cell receptor (beta chain) sequence. This clonotype has a count of ten or more. Its recognized antigen is unknown. Base qualities are not at hand, and no much larger clone is one base apart. This entry belongs to a study of identical twins' blood T cells (dated by TCRdb to about 2013). Notes on the research overall: The approximately 12 libraries, six for the alpha chain and six for the beta chain, together yielded about 52 million Illumina reads. TCR alpha and beta chain repertoires of three pairs of monozygous twins were compared using next-generation sequencing to assess genetic influence on repertoire formation.

For CDR1 and CDR2, the germline V gene lists SQVTM and ANQGSEA. The CDR3 runs 15 amino acids, cysteine and phenylalanine included. Here the CDR3 DNA is all that survives: 45 bases in frame from base 1. Trimming takes 3 bases off V and 7 bases off J; junction bases not matched to a gene: 14. Donors were six healthy women forming three monozygous twin pairs. All three twin pairs had been reared together, and it was thought likely that the same infectious agents and vaccines had been met by these twin pairs. TCR cDNA libraries were prepared from RNA that was isolated from peripheral blood mononuclear cells. Libraries were made using 5' RACE. Sequencing took place on an Illumina Genome Analyzer IIx. To prepare the RNA-based TCR cDNA libraries, a previously described protocol was followed, with several modifications. To prevent cross-contamination, barcodes specific to each sample were added to both ends of every TCR cDNA library during cDNA synthesis and amplification. The original pipeline was this. Between about 95,000 and nearly 500,000 clonotypes were identified per individual, and about 2 to 3.6 million CDR3-containing reads were obtained per library. After reads with improper barcode index combinations were thrown out, a cloneset for each library was built using the MiTCR software. During the assembly of CDR3 clonotypes by MiTCR, low-quality reads were filtered or rescued and PCR and sequencing errors were corrected. Artificial out-of-frame clonotypes were removed by being mapped to in-frame sequences, with one indel in the CDR3 allowed. V and J gene usage similarity between donors was measured as Jensen-Shannon divergence divided by mean entropy. TCRdb handled the public reads itself, with Q25 trimming in fastp and clone calling in MiXCR, and kept productive beta chains. Rows merge per CDR3 protein into single entries with the most common DNA and genes. What appears here as the V and J calls and clone size reflects TCRdb's work, not the paper's. The table for this sample lists hundreds of thousands of distinct CDR3 sequences; about 28% of them were counted only once. The leading ten clones occupy approximately 6.6% of the sample.

Summary of the overall study and its limitations: The number of shared CDR3 clonotypes between two donors was mainly determined by the product of their cloneset sizes, and twins did not clearly deviate from this trend. Independent studies were stated to be required to validate the proposed role of the TCRalpha J segment in MHC recognition during thymic selection. Because the twins were reared together, environmental influences could not be ruled out as the explanation for twin similarity. Among the most abundant TCRbeta clonotypes, every donor shared more CDR3 sequences with her own twin than with unrelated donors. V gene usage, even among non-selected out-of-frame TCRbeta clonotypes, was reported to be markedly more similar within twin pairs than between unrelated donors.

The TCR sequence derives from a woman aged 18 to 55 in good health. This receptor chain uses TRBV29-1 and TRBJ2-5; the central 7 bases match TRBD2. The specimen was PBMCs. The CDR3 in this case is CSVEGERGLPGTQYF. The nucleotide sequence is given as TGCAGCGTTGAGGGAGAGCGGGGTCTACCAGGGACCCAGTACTTC.